Sequencing of this T cell receptor (beta chain) was carried out in a study of cytomegalovirus exposure and HLA in healthy donors (dated by TCRdb to 2015 to 2018). Regarding the complete study: According to a later analysis, one platform produced both the approximately 110 validation repertoires and the 666 repertoires of the first cohort. The study was designed to test whether signatures of past pathogen exposure could be identified by cataloging public T cell receptors. Besides the first cohort of around 700 subjects, a separate validation cohort made up of some 110 different subjects was used. The study combined high-throughput TCR immunosequencing, statistical association of individual TCRs with disease status, and machine learning to predict cytomegalovirus infection status. What the authors observed across the whole study: Across donors, most TCR sequences were observed very rarely, whereas some public TCRs were present in many individuals. The authors suggested that the approach could potentially be generalized to other disease states and immunological phenotypes. The study listed 150 to 200 TCR beta chains as associated with cytomegalovirus. The validation cohort had no HLA typing available for a later analysis, so co-occurrence within that cohort was assessed over all 110 or so repertoires. In both the original and validation cohorts, the classifier was reported to diagnose cytomegalovirus status with high specificity and sensitivity. In a later analysis, TCRs clustered in the first cohort were found to also tend to co-occur in the roughly 130 validation repertoires, with about 94% of cluster scores above 0. In vitro tests confirmed that a few of the cytomegalovirus-associated TCR beta chains recognize cytomegalovirus antigens.

Concerning this clone: It lacks a known antigen. Nothing much larger sits one base from this clone, and base qualities are not available.

Separate from the roughly 650-subject first cohort, the validation cohort of roughly 130 subjects was the group to which the donors belonged. Libraries were constructed by the immunoSEQ multiplex PCR assay. The study's own analysis went as follows. A statistical classification framework was built for diagnosing cytomegalovirus status from the catalog of TCR beta chain sequences. TCRdb holds this immuneACCESS table with in-frame rearrangements only. Some clones are missing; in checked studies, unresolved V genes explain under half, and the rest has no known cause. That table furnishes V, J and clone size, whereas the DNA furnished D and trimming. In this sample the table shows roughly 180,000 clones, 86% of which occur a single time. The ten top clones hold around 7.2% of the sample. The CDR3 measures 14 amino acids from cysteine to phenylalanine. Left in the record is the CDR3 DNA by itself, 42 bases read in frame from the first base. CDR1 and CDR2, per the germline V gene, are SNHLY and FYNNEI. V sheds 6 bases and J sheds 6 bases, leaving 14 bases between their ends.

The sequenced material came from PBMCs. The chain was built from TRBV2 and TRBJ2-2; tentative D gene TRBD2, with 5 bases matching. The sequence derives from a man aged 25 to 40 in good health and CMV-seropositive. The nucleotides are TGTGCCAGCAGCCTCGCCCGAGGGCCCGGGGAGCTGTTTTTT. Its coded protein is CASSLARGPGELFF.